These T cell receptor beta chains were read from a single sample in a study of blood T cells in healthy people across ages. From the 5' RACE reads, TCRdb called clonotypes with MiXCR, one entry per CDR3 protein. Of roughly 1,700,000 distinct CDR3 sequences in the sample, 28% were seen once. Sequencing input: blood. Every receptor here comes from a young woman in good health. The CDR3 runs from the conserved cysteine through the conserved F or W. The D gene is left open where the match is weak. Clone size, where shown, is once, few, many, or a class for clones that have expanded.

d_call	j_call	clone_size	v_call	cdr3_aa	cdr3_nt
.	TRBJ2-7	.	TRBV6-2/TRBV6-3	CASSSPGHGSYEQYF	TGTGCCAGCAGTTCCCCGGGACACGGATCCTACGAGCAGTACTTC
TRBD2	TRBJ2-1	.	TRBV20-1	CSARDGASGDGEFF	TGCAGTGCTAGAGATGGGGCTAGCGGAGACGGGGAGTTCTTC
TRBD2	TRBJ2-1	.	TRBV6-6	CASGTMSYNEQFF	TGTGCCAGCGGGACTATGAGTTACAATGAGCAGTTCTTC
.	TRBJ1-2	many	TRBV19	CASSKEGANYGYTF	TGTGCCAGTAGTAAGGAAGGGGCAAACTATGGCTACACCTTC
.	TRBJ2-6	few	TRBV4-1	CASSEWPANVLTF	TGCGCCAGCAGCGAATGGCCGGCCAACGTCCTGACTTTC
.	TRBJ1-5	few	TRBV20-1	CSATDSFGNQPQHF	TGCAGTGCCACCGACAGTTTTGGCAATCAGCCCCAGCATTTT
.	TRBJ1-1	.	TRBV28	CASISTEAFF	TGTGCCAGCATCAGCACTGAAGCTTTCTTT
TRBD2	TRBJ2-5	many	TRBV12-3/TRBV12-4	CASRPAGVETQYF	TGTGCCAGCAGGCCAGCGGGAGTTGAGACCCAGTACTTC
TRBD1	TRBJ2-4	.	TRBV3-1	CASSPHDRGGQYF	TGTGCCAGCAGCCCCCATGACAGGGGAGGACAGTACTTC
.	TRBJ2-3	many	TRBV6-5	CASSSRYTDTQYF	TGTGCCAGCAGTTCGCGGTACACAGATACGCAGTATTTT
TRBD2	TRBJ2-1	few	TRBV3-1	CASSQESIAGGYNEQFF	TGTGCCAGCAGCCAGGAGTCGATAGCGGGGGGCTACAATGAGCAGTTCTTC
.	TRBJ2-7	many	TRBV28	CASSLFAGPVEQYF	TGTGCCAGCAGTTTATTTGCAGGGCCGGTCGAGCAGTACTTC
.	TRBJ2-7	.	TRBV4-1	CASSQEVSRILGDEQYF	TGCGCCAGCAGCCAAGAAGTGAGCCGCATCCTGGGGGACGAGCAGTACTTC
TRBD2	TRBJ2-1	many	TRBV20-1	CSSYGRGALDNEQFF	TGCAGTTCCTACGGGCGGGGGGCCTTGGACAATGAGCAGTTCTTC
TRBD1	TRBJ2-1	.	TRBV3-1	CASSQEGTGLGDEQFF	TGTGCCAGCAGCCAAGAGGGGACAGGCCTAGGGGATGAGCAGTTCTTC
TRBD1	TRBJ2-2	.	TRBV29-1	CSVAPGQGALSTGELFF	TGCAGCGTCGCACCGGGACAGGGGGCTTTGAGTACCGGGGAGCTGTTTTTT
.	TRBJ2-3	.	TRBV27	CATATSSQHTDTQYF	TGTGCCACCGCGACTAGTAGCCAGCACACAGATACGCAGTATTTT
TRBD1	TRBJ2-1	.	TRBV5-1	CASSWDRVVNEQFF	TGCGCCAGCAGCTGGGACAGGGTCGTAAATGAGCAGTTCTTC
.	TRBJ2-1	.	TRBV10-1	CASMRQDDNEQFF	TGCGCCAGCATGCGGCAGGACGACAATGAGCAGTTCTTC
.	TRBJ2-2	many	TRBV28	CASSLSTGELFF	TGTGCCAGCAGCTTAAGCACCGGGGAGCTGTTTTTT
.	TRBJ1-1	many	TRBV7-9	CASSLMMNTEAFF	TGTGCCAGCAGCTTAATGATGAACACTGAAGCTTTCTTT
TRBD1	TRBJ2-4	.	TRBV5-1	CASSSTGTGTTGQYF	TGCGCCAGCAGCTCCACCGGGACAGGTACAACAGGGCAGTACTTC
.	TRBJ2-1	few	TRBV10-3	CAISESILSSYNEQFF	TGTGCCATCAGTGAGTCTATCCTTAGCTCCTACAATGAGCAGTTCTTC
.	TRBJ2-7	many	TRBV12-3/TRBV12-4	CASSTDIANEQYF	TGTGCCAGCAGCACCGACATCGCTAACGAGCAGTACTTC
TRBD2	TRBJ2-2	.	TRBV3-1	CASSQLSSGSGELFF	TGTGCCAGCAGCCAACTGTCTAGCGGGAGCGGGGAGCTGTTTTTT
.	TRBJ1-2	few	TRBV10-3	CAIRDSGGFYGYTF	TGTGCCATCAGGGACAGCGGGGGATTCTATGGCTACACCTTC
.	TRBJ2-3	few	TRBV4-1	CASSQGGAPPDTQYF	TGCGCCAGCAGCCAAGGGGGGGCCCCCCCAGATACGCAGTATTTT
.	TRBJ1-1	many	TRBV7-2	CASSPRTEAFF	TGTGCCAGCAGCCCCCGGACTGAAGCTTTCTTT
.	TRBJ1-2	.	TRBV27	CASIPTLGGAYGYTF	TGTGCCAGCATTCCGACATTAGGGGGGGCCTATGGCTACACCTTC
.	TRBJ2-3	few	TRBV6-5	CASSYPGVGDTQYF	TGTGCCAGCAGTTACCCCGGGGTGGGAGATACGCAGTATTTT
.	TRBJ1-1	.	TRBV27	CASSDSGGSRMWTEAFF	TGTGCCAGCAGTGACTCTGGGGGTAGCCGAATGTGGACTGAAGCTTTCTTT
.	TRBJ2-3	.	TRBV5-5	CASSLGVAEDTQYF	TGTGCCAGCAGCTTGGGGGTAGCGGAAGATACGCAGTATTTT
.	TRBJ2-5	.	TRBV7-2	CASSLEKGGGAETQYF	TGTGCCAGCAGCTTAGAAAAGGGTGGGGGAGCCGAGACCCAGTACTTC
TRBD2	TRBJ2-1	many	TRBV29-1	CSVGTSGRDNEQFF	TGCAGCGTTGGGACTAGCGGGAGAGATAATGAGCAGTTCTTC
.	TRBJ2-1	few	TRBV5-1	CASSATGNRNEQFF	TGCGCCAGCAGCGCAACAGGGAACAGAAATGAGCAGTTCTTC
.	TRBJ2-7	many	TRBV9	CASSPTPNLGSEQYF	TGTGCCAGCAGCCCCACACCGAACCTAGGGTCAGAGCAGTACTTC
.	TRBJ2-7	.	TRBV20-1	CSAREMNYEQYF	TGCAGTGCTAGAGAAATGAACTACGAGCAGTACTTC
TRBD2	TRBJ2-1	.	TRBV5-1	CASSFLSGSPNNEQFF	TGCGCCAGCAGCTTCCTTAGCGGGAGCCCTAACAATGAGCAGTTCTTC
.	TRBJ1-5	many	TRBV7-9	CASSPGGGRQPQHF	TGTGCCAGCAGCCCAGGCGGGGGCAGGCAGCCCCAGCATTTT
.	TRBJ2-1	few	TRBV5-5	CASSFRQGQFF	TGTGCCAGCAGCTTTCGGCAAGGGCAGTTCTTC
.	TRBJ1-5	.	TRBV6-1	CASSEGRVTRPQHF	TGTGCCAGCAGTGAAGGGAGGGTGACTCGGCCCCAGCATTTT
.	TRBJ2-7	many	TRBV5-1	CASSFGQTYEQYF	TGCGCCAGCAGCTTCGGACAGACCTACGAGCAGTACTTC
TRBD1	TRBJ2-1	.	TRBV12-3/TRBV12-4	CASSSGRDRGYNEQFF	TGTGCCAGCAGTTCAGGCCGGGACAGGGGTTACAATGAGCAGTTCTTC
.	TRBJ1-1	.	TRBV7-6	CASSLDVNRNTEAFF	TGTGCCAGCAGCTTAGATGTGAACAGAAACACTGAAGCTTTCTTT
TRBD1	TRBJ2-1	.	TRBV2	CASSGDRVWEQFF	TGTGCCAGCAGCGGGGACAGGGTGTGGGAGCAGTTCTTC
.	TRBJ2-1	few	TRBV9	CASSVDSSPLYNEQFF	TGTGCCAGCAGCGTAGACTCCTCCCCACTTTACAATGAGCAGTTCTTC
.	TRBJ1-1	.	TRBV7-3	CAGSLTMVGEAFF	TGTGCCGGCAGCTTAACGATGGTAGGGGAAGCTTTCTTT
.	TRBJ1-2	.	TRBV20-1	CSAVGPTLGGYTF	TGCAGTGCTGTCGGGCCCACTCTCGGTGGCTACACCTTC